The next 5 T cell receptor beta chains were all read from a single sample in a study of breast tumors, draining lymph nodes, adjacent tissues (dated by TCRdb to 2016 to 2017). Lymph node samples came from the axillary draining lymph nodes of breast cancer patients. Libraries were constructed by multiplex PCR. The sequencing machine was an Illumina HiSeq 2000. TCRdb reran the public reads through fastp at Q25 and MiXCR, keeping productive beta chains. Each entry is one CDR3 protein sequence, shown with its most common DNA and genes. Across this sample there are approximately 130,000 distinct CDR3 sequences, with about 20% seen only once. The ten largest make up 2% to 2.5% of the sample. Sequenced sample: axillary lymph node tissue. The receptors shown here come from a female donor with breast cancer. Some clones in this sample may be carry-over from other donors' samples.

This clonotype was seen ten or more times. CDR3 nucleotide sequence: TGTGCCAGTGGAGGGTTGAATTCACCCCTCCACTTT. This codes for CASGGLNSPLHF. The V and J genes are TRBV5-4 and TRBJ1-6; no definite D call. Trimming took off 8 bases at V and 7 bases at J, with 10 bases between the two ends. The V gene's germline CDR1 is SGHNT and CDR2 YYREEE (reference sequence). The CDR3 totals 12 residues.

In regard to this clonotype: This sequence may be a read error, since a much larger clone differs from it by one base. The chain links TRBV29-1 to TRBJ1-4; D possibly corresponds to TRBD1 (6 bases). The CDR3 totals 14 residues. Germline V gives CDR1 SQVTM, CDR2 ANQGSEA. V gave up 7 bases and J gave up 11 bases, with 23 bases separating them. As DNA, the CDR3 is TGCAGCGCCCGGGGGGGCAGGCGGGGAGATAAACTGTTTTTT. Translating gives CSARGGRRGDKLFF.

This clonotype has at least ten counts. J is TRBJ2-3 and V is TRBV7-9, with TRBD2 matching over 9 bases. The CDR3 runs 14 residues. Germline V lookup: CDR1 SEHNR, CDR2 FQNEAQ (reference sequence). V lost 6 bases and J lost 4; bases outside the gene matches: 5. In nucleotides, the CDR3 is TGTGCCAGCAGGGGTAGCGGGAGCGCAGATACGCAGTATTTT. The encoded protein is CASRGSGSADTQYF. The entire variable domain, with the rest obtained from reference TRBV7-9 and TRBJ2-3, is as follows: DTGVSQNPRHKITKRGQNVTFRCDPISEHNRLYWYRQTLGQGPEFLTYFQNEAQLEKSRLLSDRFSAERPKGSFSTLEIQRTEQGDSAMYLCASRGSGSADTQYFGPGTRLTVL.

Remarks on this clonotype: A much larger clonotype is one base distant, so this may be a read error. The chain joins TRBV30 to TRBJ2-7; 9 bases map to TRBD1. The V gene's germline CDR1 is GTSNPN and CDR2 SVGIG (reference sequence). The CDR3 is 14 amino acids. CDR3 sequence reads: CALSVPDRGYEQYF. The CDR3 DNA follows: TGTGCCTTGAGTGTCCCGGACAGGGGCTACGAGCAGTACTTC.

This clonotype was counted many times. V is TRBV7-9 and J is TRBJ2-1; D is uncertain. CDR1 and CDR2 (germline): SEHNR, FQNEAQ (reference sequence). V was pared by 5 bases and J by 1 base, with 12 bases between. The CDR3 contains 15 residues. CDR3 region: CASSPPGSSYNEQFF. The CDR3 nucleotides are TGTGCCAGCAGCCCCCCCGGTAGTTCCTACAATGAGCAGTTCTTC.